The entry below gives a single T cell receptor (beta chain) sequence along with its context. The sample originates from a study of blood T cell repertoires in COVID-19. The repertoire was sequenced with immunoSEQ multiplex PCR; TCRdb's copy has only in-frame clones and lacks some. This table holds about 62,000 clones, more than 90% found once. Sequencing was performed on peripheral blood. The clonotype comes from a human donor in a cohort sampled during active COVID-19.

The CDR3 DNA reads as TGTGCCAGCCGGAGGGGATCGGAGAATTCACCCCTCCACTTT. It is translated as CASRRGSENSPLHF. This sequence joins TRBV11-2 and TRBJ1-6; D may be TRBD1 (5 bases). The CDR3 loop spans 14 amino acids. Looked up from germline, CDR1 is SGHAT and CDR2 is FQNNGV. V lost 8 bases to trimming and J lost 7 bases, with 15 bases between them. Full variable domain (outside the CDR3, taken from reference TRBV11-2 and TRBJ1-6): EAGVAQSPRYKIIEKRQSVAFWCNPISGHATLYWYQQILGQGPKLLIQFQNNGVVDDSQLPKDRFSAERLKGVDSTLKIQPAKLEDSAVYLCASRRGSENSPLHFGNGTRLTVT.